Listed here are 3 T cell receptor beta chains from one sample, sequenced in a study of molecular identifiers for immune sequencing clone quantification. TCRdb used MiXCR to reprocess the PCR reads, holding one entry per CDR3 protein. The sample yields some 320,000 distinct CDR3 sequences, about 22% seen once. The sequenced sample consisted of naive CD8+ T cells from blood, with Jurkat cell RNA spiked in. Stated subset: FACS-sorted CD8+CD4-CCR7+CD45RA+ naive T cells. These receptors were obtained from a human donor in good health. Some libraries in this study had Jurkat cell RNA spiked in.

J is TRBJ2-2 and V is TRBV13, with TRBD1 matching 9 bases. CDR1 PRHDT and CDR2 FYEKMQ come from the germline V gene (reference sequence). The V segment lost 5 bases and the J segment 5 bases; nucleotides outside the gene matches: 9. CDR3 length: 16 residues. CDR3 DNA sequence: TGTGCCAGCAGCACCACCGACAGGGGGACAACCGGGGAGCTGTTTTTT. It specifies CASSTTDRGTTGELFF.

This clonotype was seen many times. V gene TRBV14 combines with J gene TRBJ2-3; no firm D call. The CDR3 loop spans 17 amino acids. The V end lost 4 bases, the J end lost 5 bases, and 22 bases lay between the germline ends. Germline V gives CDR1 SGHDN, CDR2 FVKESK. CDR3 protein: CASSPHPSYEVGDTQYF. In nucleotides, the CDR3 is TGTGCCAGCAGCCCACATCCCAGCTACGAGGTCGGAGATACGCAGTATTTT. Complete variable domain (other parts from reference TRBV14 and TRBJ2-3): EAGVTQFPSHSVIEKGQTVTLRCDPISGHDNLYWYRRVMGKEIKFLLHFVKESKQDESGMPNNRFLAERTGGTYSTLKVQPAELEDSGVYFCASSPHPSYEVGDTQYFGPGTRLTVL.

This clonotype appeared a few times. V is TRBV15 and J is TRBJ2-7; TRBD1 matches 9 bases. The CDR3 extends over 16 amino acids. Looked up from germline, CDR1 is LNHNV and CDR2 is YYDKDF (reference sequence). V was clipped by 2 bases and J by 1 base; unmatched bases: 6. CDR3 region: CATSRSGQGPSYEQYF. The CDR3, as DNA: TGTGCCACCAGCAGATCAGGACAGGGGCCATCCTACGAGCAGTACTTC.